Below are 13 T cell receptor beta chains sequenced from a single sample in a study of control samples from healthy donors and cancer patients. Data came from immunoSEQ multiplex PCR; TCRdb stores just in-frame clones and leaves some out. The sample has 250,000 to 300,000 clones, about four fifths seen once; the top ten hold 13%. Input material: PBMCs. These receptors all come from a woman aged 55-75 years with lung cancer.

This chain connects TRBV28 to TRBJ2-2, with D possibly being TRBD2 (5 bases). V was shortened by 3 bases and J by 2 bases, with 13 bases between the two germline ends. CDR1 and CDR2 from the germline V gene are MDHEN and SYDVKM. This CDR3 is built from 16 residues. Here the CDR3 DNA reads TGTGCCAGCAGTTTTGTTTATTCGGGAAACACCGGGGAGCTGTTTTTT. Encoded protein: CASSFVYSGNTGELFF.

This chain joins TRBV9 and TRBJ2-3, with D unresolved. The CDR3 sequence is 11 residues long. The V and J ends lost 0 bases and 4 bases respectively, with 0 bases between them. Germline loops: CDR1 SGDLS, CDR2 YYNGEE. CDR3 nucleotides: TGTGCCAGCAGCGTAGCAGATACGCAGTATTTT. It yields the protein CASSVADTQYF.

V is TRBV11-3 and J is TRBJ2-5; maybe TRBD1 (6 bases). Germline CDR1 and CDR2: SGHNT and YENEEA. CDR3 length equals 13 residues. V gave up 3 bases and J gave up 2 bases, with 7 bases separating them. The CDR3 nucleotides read TGTGCCAGCAGCTTGGGGGCTCAAGAGACCCAGTACTTC. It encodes CASSLGAQETQYF.

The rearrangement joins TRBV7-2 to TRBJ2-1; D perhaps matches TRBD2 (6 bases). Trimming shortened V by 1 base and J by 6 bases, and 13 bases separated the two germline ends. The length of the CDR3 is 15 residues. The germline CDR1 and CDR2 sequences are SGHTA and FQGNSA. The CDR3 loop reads CASSLVAASGNEQFF. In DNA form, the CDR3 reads TGTGCCAGCAGCTTAGTAGCGGCCAGCGGCAATGAGCAGTTCTTC. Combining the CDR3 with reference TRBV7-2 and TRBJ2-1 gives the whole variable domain GAGVSQSPSNKVTEKGKDVELRCDPISGHTALYWYRQSLGQGLEFLIYFQGNSAPDKSGLPSDRFSAERTGGSVSTLTIQRTQQEDSAVYLCASSLVAASGNEQFFGPGTRLTVL.

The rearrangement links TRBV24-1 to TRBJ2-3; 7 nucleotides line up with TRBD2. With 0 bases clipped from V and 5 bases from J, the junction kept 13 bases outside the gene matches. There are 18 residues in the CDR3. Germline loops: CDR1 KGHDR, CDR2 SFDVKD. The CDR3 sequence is CATSDLGGSGTSVDTQYF. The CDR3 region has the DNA TGTGCCACCAGTGATTTGGGAGGGAGCGGGACCTCAGTAGATACGCAGTATTTT.

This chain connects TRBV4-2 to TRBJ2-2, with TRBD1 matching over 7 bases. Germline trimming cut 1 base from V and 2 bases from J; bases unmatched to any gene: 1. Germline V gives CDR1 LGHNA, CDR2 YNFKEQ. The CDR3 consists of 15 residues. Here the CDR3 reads CASSQAGGNTGELFF. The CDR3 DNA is TGTGCCAGCAGCCAAGCAGGGGGAAACACCGGGGAGCTGTTTTTT.

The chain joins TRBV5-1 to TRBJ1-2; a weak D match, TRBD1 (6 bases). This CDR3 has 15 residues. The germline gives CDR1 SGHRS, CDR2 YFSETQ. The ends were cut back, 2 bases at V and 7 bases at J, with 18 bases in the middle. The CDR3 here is CASSFDTGGGGGYTF. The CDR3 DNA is TGCGCCAGCAGCTTCGACACAGGCGGAGGGGGTGGCTACACCTTC.

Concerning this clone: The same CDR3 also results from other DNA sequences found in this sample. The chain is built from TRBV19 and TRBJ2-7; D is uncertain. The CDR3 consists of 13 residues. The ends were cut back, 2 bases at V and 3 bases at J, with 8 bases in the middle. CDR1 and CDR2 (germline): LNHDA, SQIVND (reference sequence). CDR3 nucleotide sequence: TGTGCCAGTAGTATAACACCCGACTACGAGCAGTACTTC. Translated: CASSITPDYEQYF. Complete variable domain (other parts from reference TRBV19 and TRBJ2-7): DGGITQSPKYLFRKEGQNVTLSCEQNLNHDAMYWYRQDPGQGLRLIYYSQIVNDFQKGDIAEGYSVSREKKESFPLTVTSAQKNPTAFYLCASSITPDYEQYFGPGTRLTVT.

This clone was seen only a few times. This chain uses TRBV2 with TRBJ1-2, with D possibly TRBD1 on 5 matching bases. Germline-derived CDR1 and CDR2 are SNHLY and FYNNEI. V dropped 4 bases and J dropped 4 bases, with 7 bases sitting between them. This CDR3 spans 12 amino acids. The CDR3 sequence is CASSGGGYGYTF. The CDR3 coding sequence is TGTGCCAGCAGTGGGGGCGGCTATGGCTACACCTTC.

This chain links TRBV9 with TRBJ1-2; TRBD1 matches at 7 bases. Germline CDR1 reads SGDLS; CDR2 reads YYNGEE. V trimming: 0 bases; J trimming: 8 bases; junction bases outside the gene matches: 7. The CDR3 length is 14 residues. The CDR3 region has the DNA TGTGCCAGCAGCGTAGGAGGGACAGCGACCGGCTACACCTTC. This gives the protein CASSVGGTATGYTF. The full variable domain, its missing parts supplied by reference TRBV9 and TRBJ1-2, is DSGVTQTPKHLITATGQRVTLRCSPRSGDLSVYWYQQSLDQGLQFLIQYYNGEERAKGNILERFSAQQFPDLHSELNLSSLELGDSALYFCASSVGGTATGYTFGSGTRLTVV.

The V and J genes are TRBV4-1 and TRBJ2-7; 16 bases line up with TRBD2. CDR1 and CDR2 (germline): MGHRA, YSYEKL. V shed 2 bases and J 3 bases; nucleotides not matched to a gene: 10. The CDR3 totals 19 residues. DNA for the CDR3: TGCGCCAGCAGCCAACCCCCGGGACTAGCGGGAGGGTTGGGCTACGAGCAGTACTTC. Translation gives CASSQPPGLAGGLGYEQYF.

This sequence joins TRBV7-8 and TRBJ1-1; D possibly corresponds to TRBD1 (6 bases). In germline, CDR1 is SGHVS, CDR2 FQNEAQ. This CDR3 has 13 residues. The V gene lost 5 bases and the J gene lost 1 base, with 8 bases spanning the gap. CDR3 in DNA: TGTGCCAGCAGCCGGGACACGAACACTGAAGCTTTCTTT. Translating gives CASSRDTNTEAFF.

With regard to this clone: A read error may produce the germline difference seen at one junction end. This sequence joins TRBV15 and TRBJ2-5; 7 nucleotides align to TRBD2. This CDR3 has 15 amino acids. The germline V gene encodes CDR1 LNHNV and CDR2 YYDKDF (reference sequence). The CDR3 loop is CATSGDLAVEETQYF. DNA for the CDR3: TGTGCCACCAGCGGAGACCTAGCGGTGGAAGAGACCCAGTACTTC.